The clone carrying this TCR beta chain was seen a handful of times. Antigen specificity is unknown. Germline V gene data show CDR1 as SGHVS and CDR2 as FNYEAQ. This CDR3 is 16 amino acids long. With 5 bases removed from V and 1 base from J, the gap between germline ends came to 17 bases. The sample belongs to a study of T-cell memory formation after mild COVID-19. On the study more broadly: In these data, TCR clusters were largely donor specific. General observations from the study: CD4+ contracting clones were found mainly in CM and EM, and CD8+ ones in EMRA. SARS-CoV-2 specificity was not confirmed for second-wave clones peaking on day 37.

Each CDR3 protein is one row after TCRdb ran MiXCR on the 5' RACE reads. The table shows around 250,000 distinct CDR3 sequences, with 15% occurring only once. Material for sequencing was PBMCs or a T cell subset sorted from them (not recorded which). The origin of this receptor is an adult woman who had mild COVID-19 (a few samples of this study predate the infection). Cell type and time point are not known. The V call is TRBV7-6, the J call TRBJ1-1; D perhaps matches TRBD1 (5 bases). DNA for the CDR3: TGTGCCAGCAGCCGGACAAGTTCCGCCGCGAACACTGAAGCTTTCTTT. Its translation is CASSRTSSAANTEAFF.